A single sample gave rise to the 20 T cell receptor beta chains below, sequenced in a study of response to subunit inactivated influenza vaccine. Using its own MiXCR run on the RT-PCR reads, TCRdb lists one record per CDR3 protein. The repertoire holds roughly 520,000 distinct CDR3 sequences, with roughly 27% as singletons. The sequencing used CD4+ T cells sorted from PBMCs, collected less than 6 days after vaccination. These receptors came from a man aged 50 or older who received an inactivated influenza vaccine.

This clonotype was counted many times. V gene TRBV7-2 combines with J gene TRBJ2-1; TRBD2 is a possible D gene (6 bases). Germline assignment: CDR1 SGHTA and CDR2 FQGNSA. Trimming shortened V by 7 bases and J by 0 bases, and 10 bases separated the two germline ends. The length of the CDR3 is 14 residues. In nucleotides, the CDR3 is TGTGCCAGCACCCACGGGAGCTCCTACAATGAGCAGTTCTTC. As protein: CASTHGSSYNEQFF.

This clonotype occurred a few times. The chain links TRBV20-1 to TRBJ1-2; TRBD1 agrees at 12 bases. V lost 5 bases and J lost 1; bases outside the gene matches: 11. CDR3 length: 17 residues. The germline V gene has CDR1 DFQATT and CDR2 SNEGSKA (reference sequence). The CDR3 DNA reads as TGCAGTGCTCACCCTGGGACAGGGGGCGTCTTTAACTATGGCTACACCTTC. This codes for CSAHPGTGGVFNYGYTF.

This clonotype was detected only a few times. This chain connects TRBV3-1 to TRBJ1-1; D gene unclear. Deletions cut 5 bases from V and 4 bases from J, with 8 bases between. This CDR3 has 12 residues. Germline-derived CDR1 and CDR2 are LGHDT and YNNKEL (reference sequence). The CDR3 coding sequence is TGTGCCAGCAGCTCGACTGGCACTGAAGCTTTCTTT. Translated: CASSSTGTEAFF.

The V gene is TRBV7-2, the J gene TRBJ1-2; D not certain. The CDR3 runs 14 residues. Trimming cost V 5 bases and J 0 bases, with 10 bases left between them. CDR1 is SGHTA and CDR2 is FQGNSA in the germline V gene. In DNA form, the CDR3 reads TGTGCCAGCAGCGTATCCGAGACTAACTATGGCTACACCTTC. It is translated as CASSVSETNYGYTF. Full variable domain (missing parts from reference TRBV7-2 and TRBJ1-2): GAGVSQSPSNKVTEKGKDVELRCDPISGHTALYWYRQSLGQGLEFLIYFQGNSAPDKSGLPSDRFSAERTGGSVSTLTIQRTQQEDSAVYLCASSVSETNYGYTFGSGTRLTVV.

This clonotype was detected a few times. The chain combines TRBV12-3 or TRBV12-4 with TRBJ1-5; the match to TRBD1 covers 7 bases. V lost 3 bases to trimming and J lost 11 bases; unmatched junction nucleotides: 13. This CDR3 is built from 15 residues. The CDR3 here is CASSLSGQAPWAQHF. As DNA, the CDR3 is TGTGCCAGCAGTTTGTCCGGACAGGCACCTTGGGCCCAGCATTTT.

This clonotype showed up just a few times. The chain couples TRBV7-2 to TRBJ1-5; D remains ambiguous. CDR3 length: 15 residues. Germline V lookup: CDR1 SGHTA, CDR2 FQGNSA. V was clipped by 3 bases and J by 0 bases, with 9 bases between them. The CDR3 DNA sequence: TGTGCCAGCAGCTTCGCCGGACTTAGCAATCAGCCCCAGCATTTT. Amino acid sequence: CASSFAGLSNQPQHF.

This chain uses TRBV6-5 with TRBJ1-2; no firm D call. Trimming took 2 bases from V and 3 from J, leaving 7 bases between them. CDR1 and CDR2 from the germline V gene are MNHEY and SVGAGI. This CDR3 is built from 13 residues. The CDR3 reads CASSYNRDYGYTF. In nucleotides, the CDR3 is TGTGCCAGCAGTTACAACAGAGACTATGGCTACACCTTC.

This clonotype was seen ten or more times. The germline gene is not matched at one end of the junction; a read error may be the cause. V gene TRBV5-1 combines with J gene TRBJ2-1; the D is unclear. Germline values: CDR1 SGHRS, CDR2 YFSETQ. The CDR3 length is 11 residues. CDR3 sequence: CASSLSREQFF. The CDR3, as DNA: TGTGCCAGCAGTTTATCCCGTGAGCAGTTCTTC.

This clonotype was picked up a small number of times. V gene TRBV12-3 or TRBV12-4 combines with J gene TRBJ2-2, with 9 nucleotides matching TRBD1. This CDR3 is 15 amino acids long. J lost 4 bases, V lost 5 bases, and 5 bases had no gene match. CDR3 in DNA: TGTGCCAGCAGTCAACAGGGGGCGGGCACCGGGGAGCTGTTTTTT. It codes for CASSQQGAGTGELFF.

The rearrangement uses TRBV24-1 and TRBJ2-3, with 8 bases identical to TRBD2. Germline values: CDR1 KGHDR, CDR2 SFDVKD. This CDR3 has 16 amino acids. With V trimmed by 4 bases and J by 0 bases, 5 bases remained unmatched. CDR3 sequence (DNA): TGTGCCACCAGTGAGCCAGCGGGAGTGAGCACAGATACGCAGTATTTT. This gives the protein CATSEPAGVSTDTQYF.

The chain employs TRBV15 and TRBJ2-1; D assignment may be TRBD1 or TRBD2 (5 bases each). The CDR3 is made up of 14 amino acids. V lost 1 base, J lost 5 bases, and 9 bases lay in between. Germline CDR1 is LNHNV and CDR2 is YYDKDF (reference sequence). The CDR3 loop is CATSRGGPNNEQFF. The CDR3 coding sequence is TGTGCCACCAGCAGAGGGGGACCGAACAATGAGCAGTTCTTC.

The chain couples TRBV7-9 to TRBJ2-1; possibly TRBD1 for D (6 bases). Trimming cost V 5 bases and J 4 bases, with 18 bases left between them. This CDR3 spans 16 amino acids. CDR1 is SEHNR and CDR2 is FQNEAQ in the germline V gene (reference sequence). CDR3 bases: TGTGCCAGCAGCAAACAGGGTAGGGGTAATTACAATGAGCAGTTCTTC. Translated, it gives CASSKQGRGNYNEQFF.

CDR3 loop: CSADTGVETQYF. The CDR3 nucleotides are TGCAGTGCAGATACAGGGGTGGAGACCCAGTACTTC. The chain couples TRBV20-1 to TRBJ2-5; 7 bases match TRBD1. Germline V CDR1 and CDR2: DFQATT, SNEGSKA (reference sequence). The CDR3 is made up of 12 amino acids. V lost 6 bases, J lost 5 bases, and 6 bases stayed unmatched.

This chain links TRBV12-3 or TRBV12-4 with TRBJ2-1; 7 nucleotides match TRBD1. The CDR3 loop spans 15 amino acids. The junction had 4 bases not matched to a gene; V was cut back by 5 bases and J by 0 bases. CDR3: CASSRQGGSYNEQFF. As DNA, the CDR3 is TGTGCCAGCAGTAGACAGGGTGGCTCCTACAATGAGCAGTTCTTC.

This clonotype was counted a few times. The V call is TRBV4-2, the J call TRBJ2-7; the D gene is possibly TRBD1 (6 bases). The CDR3 is 15 amino acids. Trimming pared 0 bases from V and 7 bases from J, leaving 16 bases between. Germline V gene sequence: CDR1 LGHNA, CDR2 YNFKEQ. The CDR3: CASSQDRQARGEQYF. Here the CDR3 DNA reads TGTGCCAGCAGCCAAGATAGACAGGCTAGGGGAGAGCAGTACTTC.

This clonotype was seen only a few times. The J gene is TRBJ2-1, the V gene TRBV7-2, with a weak D call TRBD1 (5 bases). V shed 2 bases and J shed 1 base, with 15 bases lying between them. The CDR3 spans 17 residues. Germline values: CDR1 SGHTA, CDR2 FQGNSA. CDR3: CASSLRLVGPSYNEQFF. CDR3 DNA sequence: TGTGCCAGCAGCTTACGCTTGGTGGGGCCGTCCTACAATGAGCAGTTCTTC.

This clonotype was counted between two and nine times. This chain links TRBV11-2 with TRBJ2-5; D may be TRBD1 or TRBD2 (6 bases each). Germline CDR1 and CDR2: SGHAT and FQNNGV. The V end lost 5 bases, the J end lost 1 base, and 17 bases lay between the germline ends. The CDR3 totals 16 residues. In DNA, the CDR3 is TGTGCCAGCAGCAGGAAGGGGGGATTCGGCCAAGAGACCCAGTACTTC. Translating it yields CASSRKGGFGQETQYF.

This chain uses TRBV5-6 with TRBJ2-7; D gene unclear. Trimming shortened V by 2 bases and J by 2 bases, and 8 bases separated the two germline ends. Germline V lookup: CDR1 SGHDT, CDR2 YYEEEE. This CDR3 spans 13 amino acids. CDR3 DNA: TGTGCCAGCAGCTTCGGAGAACCCTACGAGCAGTACTTC. It yields the protein CASSFGEPYEQYF.

The chain carries TRBV9 and TRBJ2-1, with 10 positions matching TRBD2. This CDR3 contains 16 residues. V lost 2 bases to trimming and J lost 0 bases; unmatched junction nucleotides: 2. Germline lookup yields CDR1 SGDLS and CDR2 YYNGEE. CDR3 coding DNA: TGTGCCAGCAGCGTCTCTAGCGGGAGCTCCTACAATGAGCAGTTCTTC. Its protein is CASSVSSGSSYNEQFF.

The chain employs TRBV5-1 and TRBJ2-5; 10 positions agree with TRBD1. Germline V gene data show CDR1 as SGHRS and CDR2 as YFSETQ. Unmatched junction bases numbered 8, after V lost 4 bases and J lost 2 bases. There are 16 residues in the CDR3. The CDR3: CASSGRTGGRQETQYF. Here the CDR3 DNA reads TGCGCCAGCAGCGGCCGGACAGGGGGGCGGCAAGAGACCCAGTACTTC.